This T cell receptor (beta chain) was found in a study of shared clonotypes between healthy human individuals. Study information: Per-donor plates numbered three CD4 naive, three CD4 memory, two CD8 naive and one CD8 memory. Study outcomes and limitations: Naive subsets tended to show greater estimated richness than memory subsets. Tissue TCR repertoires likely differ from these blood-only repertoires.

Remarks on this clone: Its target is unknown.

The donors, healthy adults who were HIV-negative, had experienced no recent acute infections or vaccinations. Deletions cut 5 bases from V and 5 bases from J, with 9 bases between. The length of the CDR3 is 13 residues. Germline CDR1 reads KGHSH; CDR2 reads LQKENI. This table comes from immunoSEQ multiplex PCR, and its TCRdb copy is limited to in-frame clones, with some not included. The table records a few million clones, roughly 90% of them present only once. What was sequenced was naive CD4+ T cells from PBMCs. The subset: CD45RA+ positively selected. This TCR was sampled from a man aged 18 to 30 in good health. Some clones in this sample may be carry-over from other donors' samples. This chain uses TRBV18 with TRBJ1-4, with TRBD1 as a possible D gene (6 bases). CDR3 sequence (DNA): TGTGCCAGCTCATCAGGGGTCAATGAAAAACTGTTTTTT. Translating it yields CASSSGVNEKLFF.